This T cell receptor (beta chain) was retrieved from a study of tumor-infiltrating lymphocytes in localized non-small cell lung cancer. At the level of the study: Some samples were collected after neoadjuvant chemotherapy; smokers, never-smokers and several histologies were included. Study-wide points: Higher tumor T cell infiltration than in uninvolved lung was supported by TCRbeta sequencing. Tumor T-cell fraction was not associated with recurrence-free survival. Different pieces of the same tissue were used for each assay.

There are a few counts of this clone. Its antigen is unidentified. TCRdb's copy holds only in-frame clones and misses some; the assay was immunoSEQ multiplex PCR. Among about 23,000 clones, 69% were seen once, and the ten largest hold roughly 14%. The sample consisted of lung tumor tissue. This clonotype was sampled from a human donor with non-small cell lung cancer.

CDR3 bases: TGTGCCACGTCAGAAACTGGAAACACCATATATTTT. Amino acid sequence: CATSETGNTIYF. The chain carries TRBV2 and TRBJ1-3, with D hard to call. CDR3 size: 12 residues. Trimming shortened V by 10 bases and J by 2 bases, and 9 bases separated the two germline ends. The germline V gene encodes CDR1 SNHLY and CDR2 FYNNEI.